These 31 T cell receptor beta chains came from one sample sequenced in a study of blood T cell repertoires in COVID-19. The method was immunoSEQ multiplex PCR; TCRdb's version includes in-frame clones alone and lacks a portion of them. This table has about 180,000 clones, roughly four fifths appearing once. Sequencing was done on a sample of peripheral blood. The receptors originated from a human donor in a cohort sampled during active COVID-19.

V gene TRBV5-1 combines with J gene TRBJ2-6; D may be TRBD1 (6 bases). The V end lost 2 bases, the J end lost 4 bases, and 16 bases lay between the germline ends. Per germline, CDR1 SGHRS and CDR2 YFSETQ. The CDR3 length is 17 residues. CDR3 DNA: TGCGCCAGCAGCTTTGGTCCACAGGGATTGGGGGCCAACGTCCTGACTTTC. Translating it yields CASSFGPQGLGANVLTF.

The rearrangement uses TRBV13 and TRBJ1-2, with D maybe TRBD1 (5 bases). Germline V lookup: CDR1 PRHDT, CDR2 FYEKMQ (reference sequence). V was cut by 4 bases and J by 7 bases, with 13 bases left in between. The CDR3 length is 13 residues. The CDR3 sequence: CASSSSSGPGYTF. The CDR3 nucleotides read TGTGCCAGCAGCTCGTCTTCAGGGCCTGGCTACACCTTC.

The genes are TRBV4-1 and TRBJ2-1; no definite D call. V shed 1 base and J shed 4 bases, with 11 bases lying between them. CDR1 MGHRA and CDR2 YSYEKL come from the germline V gene. CDR3 length: 15 residues. CDR3 in amino acids: CASSQADTDYNEQFF. CDR3 DNA: TGCGCCAGCAGCCAAGCAGACACCGATTACAATGAGCAGTTCTTC.

The chain uses TRBV19 and TRBJ1-5, with TRBD1 as a possible D gene (5 bases). The CDR3 runs to 15 residues. Germline CDR1 is LNHDA and CDR2 is SQIVND (reference sequence). Trimming took off 1 base at V and 3 bases at J, with 10 bases between the two ends. The DNA of the CDR3 is TGTGCCAGTAGTATAGTGACAGAACACAATCAGCCCCAGCATTTT. It encodes CASSIVTEHNQPQHF. Full variable domain (remainder filled in from reference TRBV19 and TRBJ1-5): DGGITQSPKYLFRKEGQNVTLSCEQNLNHDAMYWYRQDPGQGLRLIYYSQIVNDFQKGDIAEGYSVSREKKESFPLTVTSAQKNPTAFYLCASSIVTEHNQPQHFGDGTRLSIL.

The chain recombines TRBV15 with TRBJ2-7, with 7 nucleotides matching TRBD2. The CDR3 runs to 15 residues. Unmatched junction bases numbered 12, after V lost 5 bases and J lost 5 bases. CDR1 is LNHNV, CDR2 YYDKDF, per germline (reference sequence). CDR3: CATSYAPRGDHEQYF. In DNA form, the CDR3 reads TGTGCCACCAGCTACGCCCCCCGGGGGGACCACGAGCAGTACTTC.

This chain links TRBV19 with TRBJ2-1; TRBD2 agrees at 13 bases. CDR1 LNHDA and CDR2 SQIVND come from the germline V gene (reference sequence). J was trimmed by 1 base and V by 3 bases; bases with no gene match: 6. The CDR3 loop spans 18 amino acids. CDR3 loop: CASSMTSGGFQSYNEQFF. CDR3 nucleotides: TGTGCCAGTAGTATGACTAGCGGGGGGTTCCAATCCTACAATGAGCAGTTCTTC.

The chain has TRBV9 and TRBJ2-1; D possibly corresponds to TRBD1 (5 bases). Trimming left V 0 bases short and J 10 bases short, with 14 bases between. The CDR3 has 14 amino acids. CDR1 SGDLS and CDR2 YYNGEE come from the germline V gene. DNA for the CDR3: TGTGCCAGCAGCGTAGAGGGGTTGGTTGGCGAGCAGTTCTTC. Translated: CASSVEGLVGEQFF. The full variable domain, in which reference TRBV9 and TRBJ2-1 provide the parts outside the CDR3, is DSGVTQTPKHLITATGQRVTLRCSPRSGDLSVYWYQQSLDQGLQFLIQYYNGEERAKGNILERFSAQQFPDLHSELNLSSLELGDSALYFCASSVEGLVGEQFFGPGTRLTVL.

The V and J genes are TRBV5-5 and TRBJ2-7; TRBD2 is a possible D gene (6 bases). CDR3 length: 14 residues. CDR1 is SGHKS and CDR2 is YYEKEE in the germline V gene (reference sequence). Trimming pared 0 bases from V and 1 base from J, leaving 8 bases between. The CDR3 DNA follows: TGTGCCAGCAGCTTGGTGGGGGGTTCCTACGAGCAGTACTTC. Its protein is CASSLVGGSYEQYF.

The table lists this clone with a few counts. This rearrangement joins TRBV5-6 to TRBJ2-7, with D uncertain. This CDR3 is 11 amino acids long. Trimming removed 5 bases at V and 2 bases at J, with 5 bases between. CDR1 is SGHDT, CDR2 YYEEEE, per germline. CDR3 bases: TGTGCCAGCAGGTCAGCCTACGAGCAGTACTTC. It is translated as CASRSAYEQYF.

This clone occurred a few times. The chain couples TRBV18 to TRBJ1-1, with a possible D match to TRBD1 (6 bases). Germline V CDR1 and CDR2: KGHSH, LQKENI. The ends were cut back, 6 bases at V and 11 bases at J, with 16 bases in the middle. The CDR3 totals 12 residues. In DNA, the CDR3 is TGTGCCAGCTCGCAACCAGCAGGGGCGGCTTTCTTT. Residues: CASSQPAGAAFF.

The chain links TRBV6-1 to TRBJ2-7, with 8 bases fitting TRBD1. This CDR3 is 14 amino acids long. Germline CDR1 MNHNS, CDR2 SASEGT. Unmatched junction bases numbered 3, after V lost 3 bases and J lost 2 bases. The CDR3 DNA follows: TGTGCCAGCAGTGAGTCAGGGGGCCCCTACGAGCAGTACTTC. The encoded protein is CASSESGGPYEQYF.

V and J are TRBV21-1 and TRBJ2-5; TRBD2 was called by the table and not checked on the DNA. TRBV21-1 is labeled a pseudogene. The CDR3 covers 18 residues. CDR3 bases: TGTGCCAGCAGCATCAAGCGGGGGGACCCGAACGACCAAGAGACCCAGTACTTC. Translated: CASSIKRGDPNDQETQYF.

The CDR3 region is CASRRTVSYGYTF. In DNA form, the CDR3 reads TGTGCCAGCAGGCGGACAGTATCCTATGGCTACACCTTC. V gene TRBV6-5 combines with J gene TRBJ1-2; weak D call: TRBD1 (6 bases). The CDR3 has 13 amino acids. Germline CDR1 MNHEY, CDR2 SVGAGI. Trimming pared 6 bases from V and 4 bases from J, leaving 12 bases between.

The gene calls are TRBV24-1 and TRBJ2-7; 7 positions match TRBD1. CDR1 is KGHDR, CDR2 SFDVKD, per germline. The CDR3 extends over 13 amino acids. The ends lost 3 bases at V and 5 bases at J; junction bases unmatched: 3. The CDR3 is CATSDTTGNEQYF. The DNA of the CDR3 is TGTGCCACCAGTGATACGACAGGGAACGAGCAGTACTTC.

This clone was seen only once. The J gene is TRBJ2-6, the V gene TRBV6-5; perhaps TRBD1 as D (5 bases). The CDR3 contains 15 residues. Germline CDR1 is MNHEY and CDR2 is SVGAGI. The V and J ends lost 4 bases and 0 bases respectively, with 7 bases between them. CDR3 loop: CASSSTGSGANVLTF. The CDR3 coding sequence is TGTGCCAGCAGTTCAACAGGCTCTGGGGCCAACGTCCTGACTTTC.

The rearrangement links TRBV6-1 to TRBJ2-7; 7 bases align to TRBD2. The CDR3 contains 15 residues. Germline V gene lookup returns CDR1 MNHNS and CDR2 SASEGT. The V and J ends lost 1 base and 7 bases, in that order; junction bases with no gene match: 10. The CDR3 bases are TGTGCCAGCAGTGAAGTGGAACTAGCGTCTGGTGAGCAGTACTTC. Translating it yields CASSEVELASGEQYF.

The genes are TRBV4-2 and TRBJ1-5; a possible D gene is TRBD1 (5 bases). V was cut by 3 bases and J by 8 bases, with 17 bases left in between. Per the germline V gene, CDR1 is LGHNA and CDR2 is YNFKEQ. The CDR3 is 15 residues long. CDR3: CASSQATGFGEPQHF. CDR3 bases: TGTGCCAGCAGCCAGGCTACAGGCTTTGGGGAGCCCCAGCATTTT.

The chain couples TRBV5-6 to TRBJ2-1; 12 positions agree with TRBD2. The CDR3 is 16 amino acids. The germline CDR1 and CDR2 sequences are SGHDT and YYEEEE. V lost 2 bases and J lost 5; bases outside the gene matches: 5. CDR3 loop: CASSFGLAGTNNEQFF. DNA of the CDR3: TGTGCCAGCAGCTTTGGACTAGCGGGGACCAACAATGAGCAGTTCTTC.

The gene calls are TRBV5-4 and TRBJ1-3; 8 bases agree with TRBD1. The V and J ends lost 4 bases and 0 bases, in that order; junction bases with no gene match: 12. The length of the CDR3 is 18 residues. Germline CDR1 reads SGHNT; CDR2 reads YYREEE (reference sequence). CDR3 loop: CASSRRPGQVDSGNTIYF. The DNA of the CDR3 is TGTGCCAGCAGCCGACGACCGGGACAGGTAGACTCTGGAAACACCATATATTTT.

This clone is a singleton in its sample. This chain uses TRBV5-6 with TRBJ2-7; D perhaps matches TRBD2 (5 bases). Trimming took off 5 bases at V and 5 bases at J, with 14 bases between the two ends. The germline CDR1 and CDR2 sequences are SGHDT and YYEEEE. CDR3 size: 13 residues. Here the CDR3 reads CASRHAGVHEQYF. CDR3 coding DNA: TGTGCCAGCAGGCACGCCGGGGTCCACGAGCAGTACTTC.

The chain combines TRBV11-2 with TRBJ1-1, with no clear D. The V end was cut by 1 base, the J end by 3 bases, with 9 bases between. The CDR3 totals 14 residues. Germline V gives CDR1 SGHAT, CDR2 FQNNGV. The CDR3: CASSLGGSYTEAFF. CDR3 nucleotide sequence: TGTGCCAGCAGCTTAGGTGGCAGTTACACTGAAGCTTTCTTT. Filled out from reference TRBV11-2 and TRBJ1-1, the complete variable domain reads EAGVAQSPRYKIIEKRQSVAFWCNPISGHATLYWYQQILGQGPKLLIQFQNNGVVDDSQLPKDRFSAERLKGVDSTLKIQPAKLEDSAVYLCASSLGGSYTEAFFGQGTRLTVV.

This chain joins TRBV21-1 and TRBJ1-2; the DNA was not used to check the table's D call, TRBD1. TRBV21-1 is a pseudogene segment. CDR3 length: 15 residues. Written as DNA, the CDR3 is TGTGCCAGCAGCAAGCCGGGACAGGGTAGGGATGGCTACACCTTC. Translating it yields CASSKPGQGRDGYTF.

The V gene is TRBV15, the J gene TRBJ2-7; 9 positions agree with TRBD1. V gave up 1 base and J gave up 7 bases; unmatched junction bases: 5. The V gene's germline CDR1 is LNHNV and CDR2 YYDKDF (reference sequence). The CDR3 loop spans 14 amino acids. The CDR3 loop is CATSRGDRASEQYF. CDR3 bases: TGTGCCACCAGCAGAGGGGACAGGGCCTCTGAGCAGTACTTC.

V and J are TRBV25-1 and TRBJ2-1; D call uncertain. CDR1 and CDR2 from the germline V gene are MGHDK and SYGVNS. The CDR3 consists of 13 residues. V was pared by 3 bases and J by 8 bases, with 11 bases between. The CDR3 region is CASSEAGKDEQFF. The CDR3 DNA reads TGTGCCAGCAGTGAGGCAGGCAAGGATGAGCAGTTCTTC.

This rearrangement joins TRBV5-1 to TRBJ1-3, with D perhaps matching TRBD1 (5 bases). Per germline, CDR1 SGHRS and CDR2 YFSETQ. The CDR3 spans 16 residues. Trimming pared 2 bases from V and 0 bases from J, leaving 12 bases between. Written as DNA, the CDR3 is TGCGCCAGCAGCTTCCAGCCGGGGGGCTCTGGAAACACCATATATTTT. Translating gives CASSFQPGGSGNTIYF.

This rearrangement joins TRBV4-1 to TRBJ1-1; D might be TRBD1 (5 bases). From germline, CDR1 is MGHRA and CDR2 YSYEKL. V dropped 4 bases and J dropped 2 bases, with 11 bases sitting between them. The CDR3 consists of 14 residues. The CDR3 nucleotides read TGCGCCAGCAGCCCAGAGGGGAGTAACACTGAAGCTTTCTTT. This codes for CASSPEGSNTEAFF.

This clone has only one observation. The genes are TRBV4-1 and TRBJ1-2; D gene uncertain. CDR1 MGHRA and CDR2 YSYEKL come from the germline V gene. Trimming cost V 0 bases and J 3 bases, with 17 bases left between them. The CDR3 is made up of 17 amino acids. The CDR3 region is CASSQENEGGPYYGYTF. CDR3 DNA sequence: TGCGCCAGCAGCCAAGAGAATGAGGGTGGACCGTACTATGGCTACACCTTC.

V is TRBV7-9 and J is TRBJ1-6, with D perhaps matching TRBD1 (6 bases). The CDR3 covers 17 residues. Germline V CDR1 and CDR2: SEHNR, FQNEAQ (reference sequence). V lost 1 base and J 6 bases, leaving 16 bases between the germline ends. The CDR3 nucleotides read TGTGCCAGCAGCTTAGTGGTGGGGGCTCAGGGTAATTCACCCCTCCACTTT. It encodes CASSLVVGAQGNSPLHF.

The chain recombines TRBV5-5 with TRBJ2-5; 9 bases agree with TRBD1. Trimming removed 4 bases from V and 5 bases from J; junction bases left unmatched: 9. In germline, CDR1 is SGHKS, CDR2 YYEKEE (reference sequence). The CDR3 has 15 amino acids. The DNA of the CDR3 is TGTGCCAGCAGCCCGTCTTGGGACAGGGAGGAGACCCAGTACTTC. Translating gives CASSPSWDREETQYF.

The rearrangement links TRBV2 to TRBJ1-5, with 9 positions matching TRBD1. CDR3 size: 14 residues. Trimming removed 4 bases from V and 7 bases from J; junction bases left unmatched: 5. CDR1 and CDR2 from the germline V gene are SNHLY and FYNNEI. CDR3 sequence reads: CASSAGQGRQPQHF. The CDR3 DNA sequence: TGTGCCAGCAGTGCGGGACAGGGCAGACAGCCCCAGCATTTT. The entire variable domain, with the rest obtained from reference TRBV2 and TRBJ1-5, is as follows: EPEVTQTPSHQVTQMGQEVILRCVPISNHLYFYWYRQILGQKVEFLVSFYNNEISEKSEIFDDQFSVERPDGSNFTLKIRSTKLEDSAMYFCASSAGQGRQPQHFGDGTRLSIL.

J is TRBJ2-1 and V is TRBV5-6, with D possibly matching TRBD2 (6 bases). The germline V and J ends were trimmed by 4 bases and 12 bases, with 23 bases remaining between them. From germline, CDR1 is SGHDT and CDR2 YYEEEE. This CDR3 spans 15 amino acids. This CDR3 reads CASSLPGRGNPGQFF. In DNA, the CDR3 is TGTGCCAGCAGCCTCCCGGGACGGGGGAATCCAGGGCAGTTCTTC.